The clone carrying this TCR beta chain was seen only a few times. What it binds is not known. TCRdb ran MiXCR on the reads and lists one entry per CDR3 protein. The sample has 55,000 to 85,000 distinct CDR3 sequences; about 20% are singletons. The data originate from a study of T cell repertoires in cytomegalovirus infection. Study context: The public TCR beta signatures pointed to both CMV infection and matching HLA type.

Study-wide points: Accumulated public TCR beta family frequency recognized individuals carrying CMV together with the relevant HLA.

The germline V gene has CDR1 SEHNR and CDR2 FQNEAQ (reference sequence). J lost 4 bases, V lost 6 bases, and 9 bases had no gene match. The CDR3 length is 16 residues. The sample was CD8+ T cells from cultured PBMCs, taken from culture after CMV antigen stimulation. V and J are TRBV7-9 and TRBJ2-3, with 11 bases identical to TRBD1. The TCR originated in a human donor in good health (CMV status not recorded). Some clones in this sample may be carry-over from other donors' samples. CDR3 DNA sequence: TGTGCCAGCAGTTGGCTGGGACAGGGGGGACCAGATACGCAGTATTTT. This gives the protein CASSWLGQGGPDTQYF.